Presented here are 17 T cell receptor beta chains from one specimen sequenced in a study of high-grade serous ovarian cancer treatment subgroups. Tumor samples were obtained before definitive surgery or chemotherapy. This table comes from immunoSEQ multiplex PCR, and its TCRdb copy is limited to in-frame clones, with some not included. Of over a thousand clones listed, approximately 86% are singletons. The sample comprised tumor tissue. These receptors all stem from a human donor with high-grade serous ovarian cancer.

This rearrangement joins TRBV25-1 to TRBJ1-2; D is undetermined. CDR3 size: 11 residues. Germline CDR1 is MGHDK and CDR2 is SYGVNS. V was shortened by 9 bases and J by 7 bases, with 12 bases between the two germline ends. CDR3 DNA sequence: TGTGCCAGTAGTCAGTCTGCTGGCTACACCTTC. It specifies CASSQSAGYTF.

This rearrangement joins TRBV21-1 to TRBJ1-1. TRBV21-1 is an annotated pseudogene. This CDR3 contains 14 residues. The CDR3, as DNA: TGTGCCAGCCGACGCGCGGGTTCCGGCACTGAAGCTTTCTTT. Translating gives CASRRAGSGTEAFF.

The chain links TRBV5-1 to TRBJ1-5, with D possibly being TRBD1 (5 bases). Germline V gives CDR1 SGHRS, CDR2 YFSETQ. V was cut by 0 bases and J by 7 bases, with 11 bases left in between. The CDR3 extends over 14 amino acids. Written as DNA, the CDR3 is TGCGCCAGCAGCTTGGACGGGGGGATCCAGCCCCAGCATTTT. This codes for CASSLDGGIQPQHF.

The chain couples TRBV9 to TRBJ1-2; possibly TRBD1 for D (6 bases). In germline, CDR1 is SGDLS, CDR2 YYNGEE. The CDR3 extends over 14 amino acids. Trimming stripped 3 bases from V and 4 bases from J, with 13 bases between. The CDR3 here is CASSDGTGPYGYTF. CDR3 nucleotide sequence: TGTGCCAGCAGCGACGGAACAGGGCCCTATGGCTACACCTTC.

This sequence joins TRBV7-2 and TRBJ1-1; 9 bases agree with TRBD1. With 2 bases clipped from V and 9 bases from J, the junction kept 7 bases outside the gene matches. Germline V gene data show CDR1 as SGHTA and CDR2 as FQGNSA. The CDR3 spans 14 residues. In DNA, the CDR3 is TGTGCCAGCAGCTTAAAACCTGGACAGGGGAAAGCTTTCTTT. Translated: CASSLKPGQGKAFF.

The genes are TRBV9 and TRBJ1-2; 7 bases agree with TRBD1. Germline CDR1 SGDLS, CDR2 YYNGEE. The CDR3 length is 14 residues. V dropped 0 bases and J dropped 5; count of bases not matched to a gene: 4. CDR3 sequence: CASSVATGSYGYTF. CDR3 coding DNA: TGTGCCAGCAGCGTAGCGACAGGGTCTTATGGCTACACCTTC.

This clone has a single count. The V gene is TRBV30, the J gene TRBJ1-6; D gene ambiguous. The V end lost 3 bases, the J end lost 9 bases, and 24 bases lay between the germline ends. This CDR3 region has 17 residues. Germline V lookup: CDR1 GTSNPN, CDR2 SVGIG (reference sequence). In DNA form, the CDR3 reads TGTGCCTGGAGGACTGGGGTTGGCGGCTGGGCCTTTTCACCCCTCCACTTT. This translates into CAWRTGVGGWAFSPLHF.

This chain's CDR3 is CASSQDADRATDTQYF. CDR3 DNA: TGCGCCAGCAGCCAAGATGCGGACAGGGCCACAGATACGCAGTATTTT. The V and J genes are TRBV4-3 and TRBJ2-3; TRBD1 matches at 8 bases. V trimming: 0 bases; J trimming: 2 bases; junction bases outside the gene matches: 4. Germline lookup yields CDR1 LGHNA and CDR2 YSLEER. The CDR3 covers 16 residues.

This clone was picked up a small number of times. The genes are TRBV5-1 and TRBJ2-7, with D possibly being TRBD1 (5 bases). This CDR3 is 14 amino acids long. CDR1 and CDR2 (germline): SGHRS, YFSETQ. The V gene lost 0 bases and the J gene lost 2 bases, with 9 bases spanning the gap. CDR3 residues: CASSLDPGTYEQYF. Here the CDR3 DNA reads TGCGCCAGCAGCTTGGATCCAGGGACCTACGAGCAGTACTTC.

This rearrangement joins TRBV7-2 to TRBJ2-5; D may be TRBD2 (5 bases). From germline, CDR1 is SGHTA and CDR2 FQGNSA. The CDR3 sequence is 15 residues long. V was cut by 3 bases and J by 4 bases, with 15 bases left in between. The CDR3 bases are TGTGCCAGCAGCTTCCTAGCTGGGTCGGGAGAGACCCAGTACTTC. This codes for CASSFLAGSGETQYF.

The chain joins TRBV11-2 to TRBJ2-5; D is possibly TRBD1 (6 bases). The germline V and J ends were trimmed by 5 bases and 5 bases, with 9 bases remaining between them. CDR1 is SGHAT, CDR2 FQNNGV, per germline. This CDR3 comprises 12 residues. CDR3 sequence reads: CASSTGQETQYF. DNA of the CDR3: TGTGCCAGCAGCACAGGGCAGGAGACCCAGTACTTC.

The chain recombines TRBV6-5 with TRBJ2-3; 10 bases fit TRBD2. The CDR3 totals 15 residues. Per the germline V gene, CDR1 is MNHEY and CDR2 is SVGAGI. J lost 6 bases, V lost 7 bases, and 10 bases had no gene match. This CDR3 reads CASNPGTSAQDTQYF. The CDR3 nucleotides read TGTGCCAGCAATCCCGGGACTAGCGCACAGGATACGCAGTATTTT.

The chain combines TRBV5-8 with TRBJ2-3; D not resolved. The germline V and J ends were trimmed by 1 base and 0 bases, with 6 bases remaining between them. Germline CDR1 reads SGHTS; CDR2 reads YDEGEE. There are 14 residues in the CDR3. The CDR3 region has the DNA TGTGCCAGCAGCTTGTTGCTTAGCACAGATACGCAGTATTTT. Its protein is CASSLLLSTDTQYF.

The rearrangement links TRBV30 to TRBJ1-6; the match to TRBD1 covers 8 bases. V lost 0 bases, J lost 10 bases, and 5 bases stayed unmatched. The germline V gene encodes CDR1 GTSNPN and CDR2 SVGIG (reference sequence). The CDR3 is 14 residues long. This chain's CDR3 is CAWSVGQGSSPLHF. The CDR3 DNA reads as TGTGCCTGGAGTGTAGGACAGGGAAGCTCACCCCTCCACTTT.

This clone has a single count. This chain links TRBV5-1 with TRBJ2-1, with TRBD2 matching 13 bases. The CDR3 runs 17 residues. The junction had 6 bases not matched to a gene; V was cut back by 5 bases and J by 1 base. Germline values: CDR1 SGHRS, CDR2 YFSETQ. CDR3 residues: CASSSGLAGTSYNEQFF. In DNA, the CDR3 is TGCGCCAGCAGTTCGGGACTAGCGGGGACTTCCTACAATGAGCAGTTCTTC.

The chain employs TRBV9 and TRBJ2-3; weak D call: TRBD2 (6 bases). Germline lookup yields CDR1 SGDLS and CDR2 YYNGEE. CDR3 length: 13 residues. V was pared by 3 bases and J by 5 bases, with 10 bases between. CDR3 sequence: CASSAPGEDTQYF. For the CDR3, the DNA is TGTGCCAGCAGCGCCCCGGGAGAAGATACGCAGTATTTT.

This clone was counted a few times. The gene calls are TRBV12-1 and TRBJ2-7; the D call TRBD2 from the table was never checked on the DNA. TRBV12-1 corresponds to a pseudogene. CDR3 length: 16 amino acids. This CDR3 reads CASSSRRTGGPYEQYF. In DNA, the CDR3 is TGTGCCAGCAGCTCACGCCGGACGGGAGGCCCCTACGAGCAGTACTTC.